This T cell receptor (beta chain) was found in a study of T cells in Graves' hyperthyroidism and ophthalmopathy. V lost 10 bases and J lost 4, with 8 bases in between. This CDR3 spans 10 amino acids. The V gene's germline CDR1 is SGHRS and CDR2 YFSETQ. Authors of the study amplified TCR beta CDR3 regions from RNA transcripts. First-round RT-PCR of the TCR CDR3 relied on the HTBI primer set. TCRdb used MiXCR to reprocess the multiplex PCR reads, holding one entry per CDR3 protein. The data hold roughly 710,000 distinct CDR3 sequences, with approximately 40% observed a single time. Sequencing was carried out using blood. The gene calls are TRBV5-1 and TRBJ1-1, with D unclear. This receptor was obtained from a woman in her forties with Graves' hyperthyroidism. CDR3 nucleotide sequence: TGCGCCGAGGGCGGCACTGAAGCTTTCTTT. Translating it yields CAEGGTEAFF. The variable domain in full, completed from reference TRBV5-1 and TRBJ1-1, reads KAGVTQTPRYLIKTRGQQVTLSCSPISGHRSVSWYQQTPGQGLQFLFEYFSETQRNKGNFPGRFSGRQFSNSRSEMNVSTLELGDSALYLCAEGGTEAFFGQGTRLTVV.